This T cell receptor (beta chain) stems from a study of OX40 agonist ivuxolimab in advanced cancers. With respect to the entire study: Ivuxolimab was an agonistic, fully human IgG2 monoclonal antibody directed against OX40 (CD134), a costimulatory receptor. Intravenous ivuxolimab was administered to patients every 2 weeks at six dose levels: 0.01, 0.1, 0.3, 1.5, 3 and 10 mg/kg. Of the 50 to 55 dose-escalation patients, hepatocellular carcinoma was present in about 20, melanoma in some 15, renal cell carcinoma in 9 and head and neck cancer in 9. In the dose-escalation cohort, approximately 80% of patients were male, and the mean age was 60 years with a range of about 20 to 79. Patients were allowed to have had prior anti-PD-1, anti-PD-L1 or anti-CTLA-4 therapy, and approximately 39% of the dose-escalation patients had been treated with checkpoint inhibitors. Partial responses were achieved by three dose-escalation patients, of whom one had hepatocellular carcinoma and two had cutaneous melanoma. The purpose of peripheral TCRbeta sequencing was to test whether ivuxolimab changed TCR sequence diversity and led to clonal T-cell expansion. The paper describes the monotherapy dose-escalation part (N of about 54 patients) of the phase I trial of ivuxolimab. The paper's findings and limits, for the study overall: Low levels of normalized T-cell clonal expansion were also seen in some nonresponding patients. On average, CD8+ T cells showed more expanded clones than CD4+ T cells after ivuxolimab. Clonal expansion of both CD4+ and CD8+ blood T cells was observed from baseline to week 6 at doses 0.1 to 3.0 mg/kg. The antigen specificity of the clonally expanded peripheral T cells was not determined. In the 0.1-3.0 mg/kg groups, partial responders had among the lowest normalized peripheral clonal expansion, particularly in CD8+ T cells.

For sequencing of the TCRbeta CDR3 region, genomic DNA was extracted from the sorted cells. The immunoSEQ Assay was used to sequence the TCRbeta CDR3 regions. What TCRdb holds here is the immuneACCESS table cut down to in-frame rearrangements. Part of the clones is not present; checked against another copy, under half of the missing clones reflect an unresolved V gene, and the others are unexplained. The sample includes tens of thousands of clones, with roughly 82% observed a single time. Over 3% of the sample rests with the top ten. Details on this clone: Its antigen is still unknown. Base qualities are not at hand, and no much larger clone is one base apart.

The CDR3 runs 14 residues from the cysteine to the phenylalanine. Left in the record is the CDR3 DNA by itself, 42 bases read in frame from the first base. Germline trimming amounts to 5 bases on V and 2 bases on J, with 3 as the count of junction bases outside the gene matches. CDR1 and CDR2 were assigned from the germline V gene as MNHEY and SVGAGI. The trial excluded patients who had a history of autoimmune disease or who were on systemic immunosuppression. Peripheral blood for TCR sequencing was collected from all dose cohorts at baseline, on cycle 4 day 1, and on cycle 7 day 1. The samples were taken from a phase I, first-in-human, multicenter, open-label dose-escalation trial of ivuxolimab. Adults with locally advanced or metastatic head and neck squamous cell, hepatocellular, melanoma or renal cell carcinoma were enrolled in the trial. Before TCR sequencing, CD4+ and CD8+ T cells were separately sorted from peripheral blood.

This TCR derives from an adult with an advanced solid tumor such as melanoma, head and neck, liver or kidney cancer. The chain couples TRBV6-5 to TRBJ1-5, with 7 central nucleotides matching TRBD1. Source: CD4+ or CD8+ T cells sorted from blood, taken in a trial of the OX40 agonist ivuxolimab. The base sequence is TGTGCCAGCAGTGTCGACAGGGGCAATCAGCCCCAGCATTTT. It specifies CASSVDRGNQPQHF.